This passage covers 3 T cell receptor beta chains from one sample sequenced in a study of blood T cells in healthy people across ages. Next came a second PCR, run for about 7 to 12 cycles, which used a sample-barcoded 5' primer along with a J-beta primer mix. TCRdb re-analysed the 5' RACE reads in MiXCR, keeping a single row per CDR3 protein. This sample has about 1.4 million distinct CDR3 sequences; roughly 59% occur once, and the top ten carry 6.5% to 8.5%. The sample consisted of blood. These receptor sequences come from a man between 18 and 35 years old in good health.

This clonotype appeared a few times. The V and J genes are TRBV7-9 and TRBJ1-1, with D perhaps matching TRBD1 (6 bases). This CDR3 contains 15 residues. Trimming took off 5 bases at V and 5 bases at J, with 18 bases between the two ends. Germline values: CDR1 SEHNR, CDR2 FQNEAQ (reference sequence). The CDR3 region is CASSPPAYRDTEAFF. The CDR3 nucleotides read TGTGCCAGCAGCCCACCCGCATACAGGGATACTGAAGCTTTCTTT.

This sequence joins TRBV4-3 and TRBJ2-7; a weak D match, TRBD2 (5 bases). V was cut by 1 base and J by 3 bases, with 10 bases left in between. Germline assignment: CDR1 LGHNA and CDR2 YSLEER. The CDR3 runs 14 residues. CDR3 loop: CASSQVTRDYEQYF. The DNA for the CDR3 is TGCGCCAGCAGCCAAGTAACACGGGACTACGAGCAGTACTTC.

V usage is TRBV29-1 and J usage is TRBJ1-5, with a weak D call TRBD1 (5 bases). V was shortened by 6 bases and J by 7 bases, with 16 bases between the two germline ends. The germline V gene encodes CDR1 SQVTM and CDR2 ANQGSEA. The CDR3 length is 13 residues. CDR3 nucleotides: TGCAGCGTGGGGAGGGGAGAGAACCAGCCCCAGCATTTT. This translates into CSVGRGENQPQHF.